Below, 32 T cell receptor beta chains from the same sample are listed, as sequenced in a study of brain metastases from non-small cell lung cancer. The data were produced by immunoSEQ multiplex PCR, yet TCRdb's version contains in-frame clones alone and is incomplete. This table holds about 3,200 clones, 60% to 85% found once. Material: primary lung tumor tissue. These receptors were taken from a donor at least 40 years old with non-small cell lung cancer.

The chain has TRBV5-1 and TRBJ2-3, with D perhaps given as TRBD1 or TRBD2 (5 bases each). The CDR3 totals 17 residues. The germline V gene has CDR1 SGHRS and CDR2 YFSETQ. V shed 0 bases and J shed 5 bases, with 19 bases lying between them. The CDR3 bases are TGCGCCAGCAGCTTGGCCAACGGGGCGCCGAGGGGAGATACGCAGTATTTT. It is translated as CASSLANGAPRGDTQYF.

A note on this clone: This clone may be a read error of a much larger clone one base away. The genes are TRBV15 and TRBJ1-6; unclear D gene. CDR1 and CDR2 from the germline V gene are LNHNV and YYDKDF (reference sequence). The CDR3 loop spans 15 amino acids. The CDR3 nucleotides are TGTGCCACCAGCGACACGAGCTCCTATAATTTACCCCTCCACTTT. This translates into CATSDTSSYNLPLHF. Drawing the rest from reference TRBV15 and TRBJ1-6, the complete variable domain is DAMVIQNPRYQVTQFGKPVTLSCSQTLNHNVMYWYQQKSSQAPKLLFHYYDKDFNNEADTPDNFQSRRPNTSFCFLDIRSPGLGDTAMYLCATSDTSSYNLPLHFGNGTRLTVT.

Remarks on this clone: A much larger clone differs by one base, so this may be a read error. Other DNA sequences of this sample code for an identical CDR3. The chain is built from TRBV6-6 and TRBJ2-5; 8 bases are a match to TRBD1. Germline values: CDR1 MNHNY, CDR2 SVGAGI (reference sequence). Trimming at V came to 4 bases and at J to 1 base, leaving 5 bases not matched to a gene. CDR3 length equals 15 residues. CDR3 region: CASSSRQGRQETQYF. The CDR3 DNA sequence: TGTGCCAGCAGTTCTCGACAGGGGCGCCAAGAGACCCAGTACTTC.

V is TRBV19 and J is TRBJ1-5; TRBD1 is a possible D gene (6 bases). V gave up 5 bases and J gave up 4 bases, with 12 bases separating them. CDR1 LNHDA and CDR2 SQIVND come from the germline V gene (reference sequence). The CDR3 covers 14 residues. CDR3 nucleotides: TGTGCCAGTAGTCCTGACAGGCTTAATCAGCCCCAGCATTTT. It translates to CASSPDRLNQPQHF.

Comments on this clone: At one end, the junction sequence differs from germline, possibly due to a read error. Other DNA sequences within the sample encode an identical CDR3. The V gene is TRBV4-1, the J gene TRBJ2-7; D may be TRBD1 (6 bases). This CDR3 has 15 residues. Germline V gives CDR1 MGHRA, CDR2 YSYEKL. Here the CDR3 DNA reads TGCGCCAGCAGCGTCGACAGGTCGCGAGTCTACGAGCAGTATTTC. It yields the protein CASSVDRSRVYEQYF.

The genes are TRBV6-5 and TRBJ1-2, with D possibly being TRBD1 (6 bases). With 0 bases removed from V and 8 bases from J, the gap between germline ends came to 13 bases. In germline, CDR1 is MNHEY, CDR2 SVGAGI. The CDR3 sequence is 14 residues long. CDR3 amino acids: CASSYSGGRGGYTF. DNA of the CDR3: TGTGCCAGCAGTTACTCGGGGGGCCGGGGCGGCTACACCTTC.

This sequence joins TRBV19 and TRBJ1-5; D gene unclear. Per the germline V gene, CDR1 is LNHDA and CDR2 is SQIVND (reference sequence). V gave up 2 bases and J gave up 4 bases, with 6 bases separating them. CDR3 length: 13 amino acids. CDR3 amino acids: CASSIIGNQPQHF. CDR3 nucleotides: TGTGCCAGTAGTATAATAGGAAATCAGCCCCAGCATTTT. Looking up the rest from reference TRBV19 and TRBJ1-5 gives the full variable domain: DGGITQSPKYLFRKEGQNVTLSCEQNLNHDAMYWYRQDPGQGLRLIYYSQIVNDFQKGDIAEGYSVSREKKESFPLTVTSAQKNPTAFYLCASSIIGNQPQHFGDGTRLSIL.

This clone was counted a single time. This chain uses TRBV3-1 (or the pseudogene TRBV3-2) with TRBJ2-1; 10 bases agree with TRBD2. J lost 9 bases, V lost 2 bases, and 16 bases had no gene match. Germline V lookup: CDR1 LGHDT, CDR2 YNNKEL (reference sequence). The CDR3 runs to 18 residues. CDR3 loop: CASSQLTSGGADHFEQFF. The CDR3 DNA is TGTGCCAGCAGCCAACTAACAAGCGGGGGGGCCGATCACTTTGAGCAGTTCTTC.

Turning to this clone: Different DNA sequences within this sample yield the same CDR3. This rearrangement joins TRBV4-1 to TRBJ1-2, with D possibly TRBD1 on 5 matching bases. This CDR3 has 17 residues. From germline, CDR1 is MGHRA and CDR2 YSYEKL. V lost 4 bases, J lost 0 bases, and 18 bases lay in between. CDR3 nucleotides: TGCGCCAGCAGCCCGGGGGAACGCAGAGGAGCTAACTATGGCTACACCTTC. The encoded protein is CASSPGERRGANYGYTF.

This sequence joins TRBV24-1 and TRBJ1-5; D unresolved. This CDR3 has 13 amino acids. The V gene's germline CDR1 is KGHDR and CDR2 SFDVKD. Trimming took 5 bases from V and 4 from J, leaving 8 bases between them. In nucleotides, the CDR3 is TGTGCCACCAGTGTAGCAGGTAATCAGCCCCAGCATTTT. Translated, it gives CATSVAGNQPQHF.

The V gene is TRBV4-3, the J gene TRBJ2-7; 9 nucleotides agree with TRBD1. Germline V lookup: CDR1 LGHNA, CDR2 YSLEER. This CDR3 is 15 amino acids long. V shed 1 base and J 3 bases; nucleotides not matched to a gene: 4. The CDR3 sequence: CASSQGTGEVYEQYF. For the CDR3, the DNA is TGCGCCAGCAGCCAAGGGACAGGGGAGGTCTACGAGCAGTACTTC.

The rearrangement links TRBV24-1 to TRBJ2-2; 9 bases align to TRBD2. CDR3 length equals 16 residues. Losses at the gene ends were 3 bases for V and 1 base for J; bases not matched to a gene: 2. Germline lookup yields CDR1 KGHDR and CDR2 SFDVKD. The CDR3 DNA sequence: TGTGCCACCAGTGATCCTAGCGGGAAGAACACCGGGGAGCTGTTTTTT. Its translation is CATSDPSGKNTGELFF.

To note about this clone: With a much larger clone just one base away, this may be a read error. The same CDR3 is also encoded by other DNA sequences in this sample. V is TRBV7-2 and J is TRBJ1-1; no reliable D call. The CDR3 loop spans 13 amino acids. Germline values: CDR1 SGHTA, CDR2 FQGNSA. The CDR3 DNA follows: TGTGCCAGTAGCTTAGAACAGAACACTGAAGCTTTCTTT. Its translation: CASSLEQNTEAFF.

The CDR3 bases are TGTGCCAGCAGGGAGGATGCAACTAATGAAAAACTGTTTTTT. This codes for CASREDATNEKLFF. The chain couples TRBV2 to TRBJ1-4, with D unresolved. V was cut by 6 bases and J by 0 bases, with 8 bases left in between. Germline CDR1 is SNHLY and CDR2 is FYNNEI. This CDR3 has 14 amino acids.

As DNA, the CDR3 is TGTGCCAGCAGCGACCCAGGGACAGGGAGGAAAGAGCAGTACTTC. As protein: CASSDPGTGRKEQYF. V gene TRBV9 combines with J gene TRBJ2-7; 9 bases are a match to TRBD1. V was pared by 3 bases and J by 7 bases, with 11 bases of the junction left unmatched. This CDR3 spans 15 amino acids. Germline V gives CDR1 SGDLS, CDR2 YYNGEE.

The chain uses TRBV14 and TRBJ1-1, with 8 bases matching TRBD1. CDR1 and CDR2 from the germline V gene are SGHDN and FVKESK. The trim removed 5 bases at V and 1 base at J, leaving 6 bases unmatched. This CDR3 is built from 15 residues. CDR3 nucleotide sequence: TGTGCCAGCAGCTCGCGGACAGGGTGGAACACTGAAGCTTTCTTT. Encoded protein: CASSSRTGWNTEAFF.

The CDR3, as DNA: TGTGCCAGTAGTGGCCTAGCGGGGTACAATGAGCAGTTCTTC. Protein sequence: CASSGLAGYNEQFF. J is TRBJ2-1 and V is TRBV19; 9 bases align to TRBD2. CDR1 LNHDA and CDR2 SQIVND come from the germline V gene (reference sequence). The V and J ends lost 5 bases and 4 bases, in that order; junction bases with no gene match: 3. The CDR3 length is 14 residues.

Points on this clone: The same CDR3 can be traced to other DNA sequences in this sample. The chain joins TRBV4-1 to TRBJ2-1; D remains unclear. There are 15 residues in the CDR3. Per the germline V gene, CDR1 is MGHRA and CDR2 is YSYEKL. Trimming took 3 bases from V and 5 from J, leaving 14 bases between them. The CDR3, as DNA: TGCGCCAGCAGCCAGACCGGAACAGCTAACAATGAGCAGTTCTTC. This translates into CASSQTGTANNEQFF.

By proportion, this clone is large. CDR3 in DNA: TGTGCCTGCCGACAGGAAGCAGAAGCTTTCTTT. Translating gives CACRQEAEAFF. The V gene is TRBV7-9, the J gene TRBJ1-1; tentatively, D is TRBD1 (6 bases). The CDR3 is 11 residues long. Trimming stripped 11 bases from V and 8 bases from J, with 15 bases between. Germline values: CDR1 SEHNR, CDR2 FQNEAQ (reference sequence).

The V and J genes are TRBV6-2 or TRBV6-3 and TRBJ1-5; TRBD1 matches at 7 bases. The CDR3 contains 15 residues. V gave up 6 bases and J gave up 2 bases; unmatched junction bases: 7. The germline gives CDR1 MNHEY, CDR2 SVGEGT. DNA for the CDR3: TGTGCCAGCAGCAGACAGGGTTTGGGCAATCAGCCCCAGCATTTT. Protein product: CASSRQGLGNQPQHF.

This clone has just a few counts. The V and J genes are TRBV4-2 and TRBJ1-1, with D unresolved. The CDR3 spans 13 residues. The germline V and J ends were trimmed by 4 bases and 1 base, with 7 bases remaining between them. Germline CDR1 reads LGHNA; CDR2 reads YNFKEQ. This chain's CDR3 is CASSRGGNTEAFF. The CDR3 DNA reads TGTGCCAGCAGCCGGGGAGGGAACACTGAAGCTTTCTTT.

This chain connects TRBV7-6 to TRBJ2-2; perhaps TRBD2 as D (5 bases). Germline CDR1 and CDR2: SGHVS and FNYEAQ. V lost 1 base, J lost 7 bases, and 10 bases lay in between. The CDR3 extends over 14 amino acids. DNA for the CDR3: TGTGCCAGCAGCTTAGATATCGCGGGCGGGGAGCTGTTTTTT. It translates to CASSLDIAGGELFF.

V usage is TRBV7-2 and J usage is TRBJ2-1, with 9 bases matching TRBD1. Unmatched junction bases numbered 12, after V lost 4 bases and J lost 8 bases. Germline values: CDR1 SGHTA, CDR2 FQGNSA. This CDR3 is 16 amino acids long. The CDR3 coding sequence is TGTGCCAGCAGCTCCCGGACAGGGGCGCTTGTCGATGAGCAGTTCTTC. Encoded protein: CASSSRTGALVDEQFF.

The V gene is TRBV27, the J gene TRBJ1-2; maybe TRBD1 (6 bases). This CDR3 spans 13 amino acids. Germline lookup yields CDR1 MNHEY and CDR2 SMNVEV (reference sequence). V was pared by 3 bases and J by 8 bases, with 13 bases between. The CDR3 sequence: CASSFFQGWGYTF. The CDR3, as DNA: TGTGCCAGCAGTTTTTTTCAGGGGTGGGGCTACACCTTC.

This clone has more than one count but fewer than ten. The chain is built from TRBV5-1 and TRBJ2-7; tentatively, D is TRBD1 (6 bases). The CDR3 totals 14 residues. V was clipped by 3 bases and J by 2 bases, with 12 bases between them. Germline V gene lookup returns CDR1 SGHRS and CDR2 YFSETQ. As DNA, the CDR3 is TGCGCCAGCAGCTCGGGACAACCTCCCTACGAGCAGTACTTC. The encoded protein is CASSSGQPPYEQYF.

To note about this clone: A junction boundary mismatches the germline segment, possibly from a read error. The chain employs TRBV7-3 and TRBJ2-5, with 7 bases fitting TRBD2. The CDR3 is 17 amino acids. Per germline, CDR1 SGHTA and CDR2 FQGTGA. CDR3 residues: CANSLGRGLGYQETQYF. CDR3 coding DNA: TGTGCCAACAGCCTAGGGAGGGGCTTGGGGTACCAAGAGACCCAGTACTTC.

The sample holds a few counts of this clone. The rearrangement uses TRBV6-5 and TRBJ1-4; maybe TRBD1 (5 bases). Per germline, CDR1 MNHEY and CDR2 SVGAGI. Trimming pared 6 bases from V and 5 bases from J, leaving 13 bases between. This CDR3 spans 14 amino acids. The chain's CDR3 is CASSGGTLNEKLFF. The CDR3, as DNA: TGTGCCAGCAGCGGCGGGACCCTGAATGAAAAACTGTTTTTT.

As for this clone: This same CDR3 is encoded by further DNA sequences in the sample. CDR3: CASSLEHTGELFF. In DNA, the CDR3 is TGTGCCAGCAGCTTGGAGCACACCGGGGAGCTGTTTTTT. The J gene is TRBJ2-2, the V gene TRBV5-6, with D unclear. This CDR3 has 13 amino acids. From germline, CDR1 is SGHDT and CDR2 YYEEEE. Trimming stripped 0 bases from V and 3 bases from J, with 3 bases between.

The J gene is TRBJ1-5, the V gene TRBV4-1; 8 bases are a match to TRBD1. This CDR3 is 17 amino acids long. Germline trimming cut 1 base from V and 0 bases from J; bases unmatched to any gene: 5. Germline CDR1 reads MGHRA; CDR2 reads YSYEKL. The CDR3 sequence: CASSQGPGGYSNQPQHF. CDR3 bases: TGCGCCAGCAGCCAAGGTCCAGGGGGCTATAGCAATCAGCCCCAGCATTTT.

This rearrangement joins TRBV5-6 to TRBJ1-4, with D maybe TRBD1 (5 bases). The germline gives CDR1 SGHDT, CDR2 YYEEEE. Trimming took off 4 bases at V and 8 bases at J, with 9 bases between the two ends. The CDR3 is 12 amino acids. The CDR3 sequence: CASSQGEEKLFF. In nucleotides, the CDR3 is TGTGCCAGCAGCCAGGGCGAAGAAAAACTGTTTTTT.

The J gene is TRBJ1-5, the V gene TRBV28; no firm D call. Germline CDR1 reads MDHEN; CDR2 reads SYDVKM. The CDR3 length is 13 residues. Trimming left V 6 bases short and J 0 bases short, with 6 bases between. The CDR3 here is CASRGDSNQPQHF. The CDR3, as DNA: TGTGCCAGCAGGGGCGATAGCAATCAGCCCCAGCATTTT.

This CDR3 is CATGYPEAFF. The CDR3 DNA sequence: TGTGCCACCGGCTACCCTGAAGCTTTCTTT. V usage is TRBV28 and J usage is TRBJ1-1; no clear D gene. The ends were cut back, 10 bases at V and 6 bases at J, with 9 bases in the middle. The CDR3 runs to 10 residues. Germline CDR1 MDHEN, CDR2 SYDVKM.